A single sample gave rise to the 8 T cell receptor beta chains below, sequenced in a study of blood T cells in healthy people across ages. Next came a second PCR, run for roughly 7 to 12 cycles, which used a sample-barcoded 5' primer along with a J-beta primer mix. Each CDR3 protein gets one entry after TCRdb re-called the 5' RACE reads with MiXCR. The sample lists more than 900,000 distinct CDR3 sequences, almost 25% occurring once. This same sample was also taken into another study, of T cells of mothers and their children.

The sample comprised blood. The receptors here all came from a girl under 10 years old in good health.

The V gene is TRBV7-3, the J gene TRBJ2-7; D is perhaps TRBD1 (6 bases). The germline V and J ends were trimmed by 4 bases and 4 bases, with 11 bases remaining between them. This CDR3 is built from 13 residues. Germline lookup yields CDR1 SGHTA and CDR2 FQGTGA. CDR3 amino acids: CASSSTGLYEQYF. CDR3 bases: TGTGCCAGCAGCTCAACAGGGCTTTACGAGCAGTACTTC.

This clonotype has just one count. The CDR3 region is CASSLFPTSGDNEQFF. The DNA of the CDR3 is TGTGCCAGCAGCTTATTCCCGACTAGCGGGGACAATGAGCAGTTCTTC. This chain uses TRBV7-8 with TRBJ2-1; TRBD2 matches 11 bases. CDR1 and CDR2 (germline): SGHVS, FQNEAQ. This CDR3 spans 16 amino acids. The J segment lost 5 bases and the V segment lost 2 bases, leaving 5 bases of the junction unmatched.

CDR3 DNA sequence: TGTGCCAGTAGCCCAGGGCAGGTGCTGGGGTATGAGCAGTTCTTC. Its translation is CASSPGQVLGYEQFF. This chain links TRBV19 with TRBJ2-1, with D possibly matching TRBD1 (5 bases). Germline V lookup: CDR1 LNHDA, CDR2 SQIVND (reference sequence). V lost 6 bases and J 8 bases, leaving 20 bases between the germline ends. The CDR3 has 15 amino acids.

V is TRBV4-1 and J is TRBJ2-3, with D perhaps matching TRBD2 (6 bases). V was pared by 5 bases and J by 6 bases, with 9 bases between. Per germline, CDR1 MGHRA and CDR2 YSYEKL. The CDR3 totals 12 residues. The CDR3 DNA follows: TGCGCCAGCAGCGACGCGGGGGATACGCAGTATTTT. Translation gives CASSDAGDTQYF.

This clonotype was counted only a few times. The rearrangement uses TRBV28 and TRBJ2-2; 10 positions match TRBD1. CDR1 is MDHEN, CDR2 SYDVKM, per germline. Trimming removed 10 bases from V and 2 bases from J; junction bases left unmatched: 13. The CDR3 runs 17 residues. The CDR3 nucleotides are TGTGCCATAAAGACAGGGGGCCGGGACGATAACACCGGGGAGCTGTTTTTT. Translation: CAIKTGGRDDNTGELFF.

This clonotype was detected only a few times. The J gene is TRBJ1-1, the V gene TRBV6-2 or TRBV6-3; perhaps TRBD1 as D (6 bases). This CDR3 comprises 14 residues. Germline assignment: CDR1 MNHEY and CDR2 SVGEGT. Trimming removed 2 bases from V and 1 base from J, with 8 bases in between. The CDR3 DNA follows: TGTGCCAGCAGTTACGGGGGACAGAACACTGAAGCTTTCTTT. It is translated as CASSYGGQNTEAFF.

There are a few counts of this clonotype. The chain is built from TRBV7-3 and TRBJ2-3, with D possibly called TRBD1 or TRBD2 (5 bases each). This CDR3 has 15 amino acids. Germline V gives CDR1 SGHTA, CDR2 FQGTGA. Between the trimmed V and J ends, which lost 3 bases and 4 bases, there was a span of 14 bases. CDR3 region: CASSFGAGESDTQYF. The DNA of the CDR3 is TGTGCCAGCAGCTTCGGGGCTGGCGAGTCAGATACGCAGTATTTT.

The chain couples TRBV18 to TRBJ2-5, with a tentative D call TRBD2 (7 bases). V was clipped by 1 base and J by 5 bases, with 17 bases between them. Germline CDR1 KGHSH, CDR2 LQKENI. The CDR3 runs to 16 residues. For the CDR3, the DNA is TGTGCCAGCTCACCACTCGCGGGGGCTGGGTTGGAGACCCAGTACTTC. It yields the protein CASSPLAGAGLETQYF.